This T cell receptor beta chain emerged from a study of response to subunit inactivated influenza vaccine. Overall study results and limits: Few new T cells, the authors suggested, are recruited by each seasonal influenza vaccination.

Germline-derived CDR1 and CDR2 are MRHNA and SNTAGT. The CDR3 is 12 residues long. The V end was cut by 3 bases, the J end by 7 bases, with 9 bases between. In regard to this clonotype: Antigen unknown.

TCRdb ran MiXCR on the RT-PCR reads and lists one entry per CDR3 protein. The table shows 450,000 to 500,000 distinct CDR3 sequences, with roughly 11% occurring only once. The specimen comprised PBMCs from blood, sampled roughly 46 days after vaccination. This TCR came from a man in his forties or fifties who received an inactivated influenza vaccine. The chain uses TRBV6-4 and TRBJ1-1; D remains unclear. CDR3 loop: CASSELGLEAFF. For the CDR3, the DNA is TGTGCCAGCAGTGAGCTTGGCCTTGAAGCTTTCTTT.